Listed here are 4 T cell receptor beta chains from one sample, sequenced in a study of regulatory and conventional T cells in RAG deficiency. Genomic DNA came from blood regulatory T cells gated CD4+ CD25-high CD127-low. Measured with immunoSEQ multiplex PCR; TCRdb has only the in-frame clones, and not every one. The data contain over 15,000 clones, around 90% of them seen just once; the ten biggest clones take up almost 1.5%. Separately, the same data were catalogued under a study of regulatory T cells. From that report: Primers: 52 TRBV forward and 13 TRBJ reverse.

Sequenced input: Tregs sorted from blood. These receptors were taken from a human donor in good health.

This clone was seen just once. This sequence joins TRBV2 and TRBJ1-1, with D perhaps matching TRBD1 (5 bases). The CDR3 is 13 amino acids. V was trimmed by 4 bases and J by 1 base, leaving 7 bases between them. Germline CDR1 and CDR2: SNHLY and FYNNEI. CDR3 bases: TGTGCCAGCAGTGGACAGACGAACACTGAAGCTTTCTTT. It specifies CASSGQTNTEAFF.

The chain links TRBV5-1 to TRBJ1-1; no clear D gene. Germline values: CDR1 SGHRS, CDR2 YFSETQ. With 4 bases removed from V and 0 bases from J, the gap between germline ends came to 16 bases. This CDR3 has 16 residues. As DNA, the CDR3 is TGCGCCAGCAGCCCCCTAGTTGACGGGGTGAACACTGAAGCTTTCTTT. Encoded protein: CASSPLVDGVNTEAFF.

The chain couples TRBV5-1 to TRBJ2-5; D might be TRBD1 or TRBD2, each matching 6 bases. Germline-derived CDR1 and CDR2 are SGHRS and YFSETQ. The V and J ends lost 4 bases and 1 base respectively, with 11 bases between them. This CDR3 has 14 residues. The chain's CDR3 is CASSPWGAQETQYF. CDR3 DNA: TGCGCCAGCAGCCCTTGGGGGGCCCAAGAGACCCAGTACTTC.

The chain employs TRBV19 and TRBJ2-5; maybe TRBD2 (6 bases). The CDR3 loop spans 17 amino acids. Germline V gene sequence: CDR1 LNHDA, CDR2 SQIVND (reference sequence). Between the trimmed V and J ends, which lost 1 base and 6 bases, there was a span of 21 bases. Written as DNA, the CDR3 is TGTGCCAGTAGTATAGTGGCTGGCGGGATGGGGAGAAAGACCCAGTACTTC. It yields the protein CASSIVAGGMGRKTQYF.